A selection of T cell receptor beta chains follows, all from one sample in a study of graft-versus-host responses after intestinal transplantation. Their cognate antigens are unknown. The method was immunoSEQ multiplex PCR; TCRdb's version includes in-frame clones alone and lacks a portion of them. The sample has about 120,000 clones, over 75% seen once; the top ten hold roughly 0.17%. The source was unstimulated CD4+ T cells sorted from spleen or lymph node cells, collected before intestinal transplant. The source of these receptors is a human donor who received an intestinal transplant. The CDR3 runs from the conserved cysteine through the conserved F or W. D genes are given only for firm matches. Only part of the rows carry a size: once, few, many, or a class if the clone is expanded.

J | V | D | size | DNA | CDR3
TRBJ1-2 | TRBV5-1 | TRBD1 | few | TGCGCCAGCAGCCCCCGACAGGGGGTAGGCTATGGCTACACCTTC | CASSPRQGVGYGYTF
TRBJ2-7 | TRBV25-1 | NA | NA | TGTGCCAGCCAACACAGTCTAACCCACGAGCAGTACTTC | CASQHSLTHEQYF
TRBJ2-1 | TRBV28 | TRBD1 | NA | TGTGCCAGCACCATTACTCCGGGACAGAGCAATGAGCAGTTCTTC | CASTITPGQSNEQFF
TRBJ2-3 | TRBV4-1 | NA | NA | TGCGCCAGCACCCCCCTCATTTCAAGCGGCACAGATACGCAGTATTTT | CASTPLISSGTDTQYF
TRBJ1-4 | TRBV27 | TRBD1 | NA | TGTGCCAGCAGCTTGCAGGGGGGAGAAAAACTGTTTTTT | CASSLQGGEKLFF
TRBJ2-5 | TRBV29-1 | TRBD1 | NA | TGCAGCGGACAGGGGGCGTCCGAGACCCAGTACTTC | CSGQGASETQYF
TRBJ1-5 | TRBV27 | TRBD1 | NA | TGTGCCAGCAGTCCCAGGACAGGTGATAGCAATCAGCCCCAGCATTTT | CASSPRTGDSNQPQHF
TRBJ1-2 | TRBV6-5 | NA | once | TGTGCCAGCAGCCCGGGCGGGAGGGATGGCTACACCTTC | CASSPGGRDGYTF
TRBJ2-3 | TRBV30 | NA | once | TGTGCCTGGAGACCGAGGTCCACAGATACGCAGTATTTT | CAWRPRSTDTQYF
TRBJ2-7 | TRBV4-1 | NA | NA | TGCGCCAGCAGCCAAGGTCGAGACAGCTCCTACGAGCAGTACTTC | CASSQGRDSSYEQYF
TRBJ2-7 | TRBV5-4 | NA | NA | TGTGCCAGCAGCTTGTTCGCGGGTCCCTACGAGCAGTACTTC | CASSLFAGPYEQYF
TRBJ1-6 | TRBV10-3 | NA | NA | TGTGCCATCAGTGAGTCAGTGGGAGGGGGGGGTTCACCCCTCCACTTT | CAISESVGGGGSPLHF
TRBJ2-1 | TRBV29-1 | NA | NA | TGCAGCGTTGAGCTCCCCGGGTGGAGGAATGAGCAGTTCTTC | CSVELPGWRNEQFF
TRBJ2-1 | TRBV7-2 | TRBD2 | NA | TGTGCCAGCAGCTTAGTAGCGGGAGCCCCGGCTGAGCAGTTCTTC | CASSLVAGAPAEQFF
TRBJ1-5 | TRBV18 | TRBD1 | NA | TGTGCCAGCTCTGGACAGGCTAGCAATCAGCCCCAGCATTTT | CASSGQASNQPQHF
TRBJ2-7 | TRBV11-2 | TRBD1 | NA | TGTGCCAGCAGCCGGGACAGCACCTACGAGCAGTACTTC | CASSRDSTYEQYF
TRBJ1-2 | TRBV11-2 | TRBD1 | few | TGTGCCAGCAGCGCCCGGGACAGGAAGACTTATGGCTACACCTTC | CASSARDRKTYGYTF
TRBJ1-6 | TRBV11-2 | NA | NA | TGTGCCAGCAGCTTAATTCGACAGGCGAACCTACCCCTCCACTTT | CASSLIRQANLPLHF
TRBJ2-3 | TRBV5-1 | NA | NA | TGCGCCAGCAGCTTGGGGACTACCGGCACAGATACGCAGTATTTT | CASSLGTTGTDTQYF
TRBJ2-7 | TRBV7-9 | NA | NA | TGTGCCAGCAGCCGGGGACTCTACGAGCAGTACTTC | CASSRGLYEQYF
TRBJ2-7 | TRBV6-5 | NA | NA | TGTGCCAGCAGTTCCAGGGGGGCGACCTACGAGCAGTACTTC | CASSSRGATYEQYF
TRBJ2-5 | TRBV2 | NA | NA | TGTGCCAGCAGCCTACTTGCGGAGACCCAGTACTTC | CASSLLAETQYF
TRBJ2-1 | TRBV11-2 | NA | NA | TGTGCCAGCAGCTTAGACACAGGTGACGAGCAGTTCTTC | CASSLDTGDEQFF
TRBJ1-5 | TRBV19 | TRBD1 | NA | TGTGCCAGTAGTACGACAGGGGGCAATCAGCCCCAGCATTTT | CASSTTGGNQPQHF
TRBJ1-2 | TRBV19 | NA | NA | TGTGCCAGTAAAATCACGGGTGCATATGGCTACACCTTC | CASKITGAYGYTF
TRBJ1-5 | TRBV30 | NA | NA | TGTGCCTGGAGTACAGGGACATTCAATCAGCCCCAGCATTTT | CAWSTGTFNQPQHF
TRBJ2-5 | TRBV20-1 | NA | NA | TGCAGTGCTAGCGCTAGAGAGACCCAGTACTTC | CSASARETQYF
TRBJ1-1 | TRBV18 | NA | once | TGTGCCAGCTCACCATCTTTAATGAACACTGAAGCTTTCTTT | CASSPSLMNTEAFF
TRBJ2-3 | TRBV9 | TRBD2 | NA | TGTGCCAGCAGCGGGACTAGCGGCACAGATACGCAGTATTTT | CASSGTSGTDTQYF
TRBJ2-5 | TRBV7-2 | NA | once | TGTGCCAGCAGCTTGGTTAGCAACCAAGAGACCCAGTACTTC | CASSLVSNQETQYF
TRBJ1-1 | TRBV19 | NA | NA | TGTGCCAGTAGTCCGAAAAGGACTGCGAACACTGAAGCTTTCTTT | CASSPKRTANTEAFF
TRBJ2-5 | TRBV10-1 | NA | NA | TGCGCCAGCAGTGGCGGGGCTAGCCCCCAAGAGACCCAGTACTTC | CASSGGASPQETQYF
TRBJ2-7 | TRBV5-1 | TRBD1 | NA | TGCGCCAGCAGCTTTTCAGCCGCCCGGACAGGAGCTCCCTACGAGCAGTACTTC | CASSFSAARTGAPYEQYF
TRBJ2-7 | TRBV5-1 | NA | once | TGCGCCAGCAGAAGTCGTGTCGGAGATATCCGTTACGAGCAGTACTTC | CASRSRVGDIRYEQYF
TRBJ1-3 | TRBV9 | TRBD1 | NA | TGTGCCAGCAGCCACCGACAGGGGTACGGAAACACCATATATTTT | CASSHRQGYGNTIYF
TRBJ2-3 | TRBV7-2 | NA | NA | TGTGCCAGCAGCGCCTACACAGATACGCAGTATTTT | CASSAYTDTQYF
TRBJ2-1 | TRBV5-1 | TRBD1 | NA | TGCGCCAGCAGCTTGGATGGACAGGGGGCGAATGAGCAGTTCTTC | CASSLDGQGANEQFF
TRBJ2-7 | TRBV12-5 | NA | NA | TGTGCTAGTGGTTTGGGGCAGTCCTACGAGCAGTACTTC | CASGLGQSYEQYF
TRBJ1-1 | TRBV5-1 | TRBD1 | once | TGCGCCAGCAGCCGAACCGGGACAGGACCGAACACTGAAGCTTTCTTT | CASSRTGTGPNTEAFF
TRBJ2-1 | TRBV5-1 | TRBD2 | NA | TGCGCCAGCAGCTGGGCCCTTGGACTAGCGGGAAACTACAATGAGCAGTTCTTC | CASSWALGLAGNYNEQFF
TRBJ1-3 | TRBV18 | NA | NA | TGTGCCAGCTCAGCTCGGGAGGATGGAAACACCATATATTTT | CASSAREDGNTIYF
TRBJ2-5 | TRBV5-5 | TRBD2 | NA | TGTGCCAGCAGCACCTCAGGGCTAGCGGGGCCCCAAGAGACCCAGTACTTC | CASSTSGLAGPQETQYF
TRBJ2-2 | TRBV30 | TRBD1 | NA | TGTGCCTGGAGGGACAGGGGTAGGGGCCGGACCGGGGAGCTGTTTTTT | CAWRDRGRGRTGELFF
TRBJ1-1 | TRBV19 | NA | NA | TGCGCCAGTAGTAGCCCGTGGACTAACACTGAAGCTTTCTTT | CASSSPWTNTEAFF